These 20 T cell receptor beta chains share one sample of origin, sequenced in a study of cytomegalovirus exposure and HLA in healthy donors. Using immunoSEQ multiplex PCR, the repertoire was profiled, and TCRdb retains in-frame clones only, with some absent. The repertoire holds approximately 270,000 clones, with just over 85% as singletons. The specimen was PBMCs. All receptors come from a woman between 18 and 29 years old in good health and CMV-seronegative.

This CDR3 reads CASSFGSMGNQPQHF. DNA for the CDR3: TGTGCCAGCAGTTTTGGCTCGATGGGCAATCAGCCCCAGCATTTT. The rearrangement joins TRBV28 to TRBJ1-5; D is unresolved. The germline gives CDR1 MDHEN, CDR2 SYDVKM. This CDR3 spans 15 amino acids. The V end was cut by 3 bases, the J end by 2 bases, with 11 bases between.

The V and J genes are TRBV30 and TRBJ1-1, with TRBD1 matching over 8 bases. J gave up 5 bases and V 4 bases, and 6 bases lay outside the gene matches. The CDR3 extends over 13 amino acids. From germline, CDR1 is GTSNPN and CDR2 SVGIG (reference sequence). CDR3 amino acids: CAWTEQGGTEAFF. The CDR3 DNA reads as TGTGCCTGGACCGAACAGGGGGGGACTGAAGCTTTCTTT.

The V and J genes are TRBV7-6 and TRBJ2-2, with D hard to call. This CDR3 comprises 17 residues. Looked up from germline, CDR1 is SGHVS and CDR2 is FNYEAQ. Trimming pared 2 bases from V and 4 bases from J, leaving 17 bases between. In DNA, the CDR3 is TGTGCCAGCAGCTTACAGGTTCATAGATTTGGCACCGGGGAGCTGTTTTTT. It specifies CASSLQVHRFGTGELFF.

This clone is a singleton in its sample. The chain carries TRBV18 and TRBJ2-7, with 7 nucleotides matching TRBD1. The length of the CDR3 is 13 residues. The trim removed 4 bases at V and 5 bases at J, leaving 5 bases unmatched. Germline CDR1 KGHSH, CDR2 LQKENI. As DNA, the CDR3 is TGTGCCAGCTCACTATACGACAGGGACGAGCAGTACTTC. It codes for CASSLYDRDEQYF.

A few counts support this clone. This chain uses TRBV6-4 with TRBJ2-2; unclear D gene. The CDR3 contains 12 residues. Germline CDR1 is MRHNA and CDR2 is SNTAGT. Trimming cost V 8 bases and J 5 bases, with 9 bases left between them. The CDR3 bases are TGTGCCAGCCGAGAAGAAACCGGGGAGCTGTTTTTT. Protein product: CASREETGELFF.

The V call is TRBV25-1, the J call TRBJ2-1; tentative D call: TRBD2 (6 bases). CDR3 size: 14 residues. Germline values: CDR1 MGHDK, CDR2 SYGVNS. Trimming removed 5 bases at V and 1 base at J, with 9 bases between. CDR3 bases: TGTGCCAGCAGTCGGGAGCAGTCCTACAATGAGCAGTTCTTC. Its translation: CASSREQSYNEQFF.

The V gene is TRBV27, the J gene TRBJ1-5; 7 bases line up with TRBD1. The CDR3 loop spans 13 amino acids. V lost 10 bases and J lost 3; bases outside the gene matches: 6. Per germline, CDR1 MNHEY and CDR2 SMNVEV (reference sequence). The CDR3 here is CAKRGTVNQPQHF. As DNA, the CDR3 is TGTGCCAAGCGGGGGACAGTCAATCAGCCCCAGCATTTT.

This clone showed up just a few times. V and J are TRBV6-1 and TRBJ1-2; no clear D gene. V was clipped by 1 base and J by 4 bases, with 7 bases between them. CDR1 and CDR2 from the germline V gene are MNHNS and SASEGT. This CDR3 region has 13 residues. The DNA for the CDR3 is TGTGCCAGCAGTGAAGTGCGCATCTATGGCTACACCTTC. This codes for CASSEVRIYGYTF.

V and J are TRBV10-3 and TRBJ1-1; maybe TRBD1 (5 bases). Trimming took 0 bases from V and 3 from J, leaving 11 bases between them. The CDR3 spans 15 residues. Germline V CDR1 and CDR2: ENHRY, SYGVKD. The CDR3 spells CAISESSGQYTEAFF. CDR3 coding DNA: TGTGCCATCAGTGAGTCCTCAGGGCAGTACACTGAAGCTTTCTTT.

The J gene is TRBJ1-5, the V gene TRBV7-2, with TRBD1 identical over 8 bases. The CDR3 has 15 residues. With 1 base clipped from V and 1 base from J, the junction kept 0 bases outside the gene matches. Per germline, CDR1 SGHTA and CDR2 FQGNSA. CDR3 in DNA: TGTGCCAGCAGCTTAGGGGACAGGAGCAATCAGCCCCAGCATTTT. This gives the protein CASSLGDRSNQPQHF.

The V and J genes are TRBV13 and TRBJ2-7; D perhaps matches TRBD1 (6 bases). CDR3 length equals 13 residues. CDR1 is PRHDT and CDR2 is FYEKMQ in the germline V gene (reference sequence). V lost 0 bases and J 6 bases, leaving 9 bases between the germline ends. CDR3 sequence: CASSLGGAREQYF. The CDR3 bases are TGTGCCAGCAGCTTAGGGGGGGCTCGCGAGCAGTACTTC.

The rearrangement links TRBV5-6 to TRBJ1-1; 10 bases fit TRBD1. V dropped 4 bases and J dropped 7; count of bases not matched to a gene: 10. CDR3 size: 15 residues. CDR1 is SGHDT, CDR2 YYEEEE, per germline. The CDR3 bases are TGTGCCAGCAGCCCAGAACCGGGACAGGGGCTTGAAGCTTTCTTT. Encoded protein: CASSPEPGQGLEAFF.

The chain joins TRBV9 to TRBJ1-6, with TRBD1 matching 9 bases. Unmatched junction bases numbered 10, after V lost 6 bases and J lost 0 bases. The CDR3 covers 18 residues. Germline CDR1 is SGDLS and CDR2 is YYNGEE. CDR3 bases: TGTGCCAGCACGACTCGGGACAGGGCTAGCTCCTATAATTCACCCCTCCACTTT. Translating it yields CASTTRDRASSYNSPLHF.

This clone has only a few counts. V is TRBV28 and J is TRBJ1-2, with D possibly TRBD1 on 6 matching bases. Looked up from germline, CDR1 is MDHEN and CDR2 is SYDVKM. V lost 4 bases and J lost 5, with 11 bases in between. The CDR3 has 13 residues. The CDR3 DNA reads TGTGCCAGCAGTTCCCACGGACAGTATGGCTACACCTTC. The encoded protein is CASSSHGQYGYTF.

This rearrangement joins TRBV10-3 to TRBJ1-1; a weak D match, TRBD1 (6 bases). Germline V gene sequence: CDR1 ENHRY, CDR2 SYGVKD. Trimming pared 6 bases from V and 3 bases from J, leaving 11 bases between. The CDR3 length is 13 residues. The CDR3, as DNA: TGTGCCATCAGACAGGGATGGGACACTGAAGCTTTCTTT. Protein: CAIRQGWDTEAFF.

The chain recombines TRBV6-5 with TRBJ2-7; a weak D match, TRBD2 (5 bases). Germline CDR1 is MNHEY and CDR2 is SVGAGI. V dropped 5 bases and J dropped 2 bases, with 10 bases sitting between them. This CDR3 comprises 13 residues. Here the CDR3 DNA reads TGTGCCAGCAGTCGGACGGGAACCTACGAGCAGTACTTC. Amino acid sequence: CASSRTGTYEQYF.

About this clone itself: The sample holds other DNA sequences that translate to the same CDR3. The chain has TRBV18 and TRBJ2-5; D possibly corresponds to TRBD1 (6 bases). Trimming shortened V by 2 bases and J by 2 bases, and 6 bases separated the two germline ends. This CDR3 is built from 13 residues. Germline V gene data show CDR1 as KGHSH and CDR2 as LQKENI. CDR3 in DNA: TGTGCCAGCTCACCAAGGGGGCAAGAGACCCAGTACTTC. Residues: CASSPRGQETQYF. Full variable domain (missing parts from reference TRBV18 and TRBJ2-5): NAGVMQNPRHLVRRRGQEARLRCSPMKGHSHVYWYRQLPEEGLKFMVYLQKENIIDESGMPKERFSAEFPKEGPSILRIQQVVRGDSAAYFCASSPRGQETQYFGPGTRLLVL.

The chain links TRBV27 to TRBJ2-6; D not certain. CDR1 and CDR2 (germline): MNHEY, SMNVEV (reference sequence). V dropped 6 bases and J dropped 5 bases, with 14 bases sitting between them. This CDR3 has 15 residues. Here the CDR3 reads CASRIEYSRANVLTF. The CDR3 nucleotides are TGTGCCAGCAGGATAGAGTATTCTCGGGCCAACGTCCTGACTTTC.

This clone was seen just once. The CDR3 is CASSLLASRYNEQFF. The CDR3 DNA reads as TGTGCCAGCAGCTTACTAGCGAGCCGATACAATGAGCAGTTCTTC. This sequence joins TRBV7-9 and TRBJ2-1, with D possibly TRBD2 on 6 matching bases. Germline V gene data show CDR1 as SEHNR and CDR2 as FQNEAQ (reference sequence). CDR3 length equals 15 residues. Trimming took 2 bases from V and 4 from J, leaving 12 bases between them.

V is TRBV30 and J is TRBJ1-6, with a weak D call TRBD1 (5 bases). Trimming took 0 bases from V and 9 from J, leaving 15 bases between them. The germline V gene has CDR1 GTSNPN and CDR2 SVGIG (reference sequence). The CDR3 totals 15 residues. The CDR3 DNA reads TGTGCCTGGAGTGTAACGGGGGGAATCGGTTCACCCCTCCACTTT. This gives the protein CAWSVTGGIGSPLHF.